This entry lists 25 T cell receptor beta chains sequenced from one sample in a study of T cell changes during pregnancy in multiple sclerosis. The method was immunoSEQ multiplex PCR; TCRdb's version includes in-frame clones alone and lacks a portion of them. The sample consists of over 50,000 clones, roughly 93% of them appearing once. This material consisted of peripheral blood, taken in the second trimester of pregnancy. The source of these receptors is a female donor with multiple sclerosis, enrolled in a pregnancy study.

The J gene is TRBJ2-1, the V gene TRBV19; no reliable D call. The CDR3 length is 16 residues. Per the germline V gene, CDR1 is LNHDA and CDR2 is SQIVND (reference sequence). V was cut by 7 bases and J by 5 bases, with 21 bases left in between. The CDR3, as DNA: TGTGCCAGTATATCTCGAGCCAGGTCACCAGACAATGAGCAGTTCTTC. Amino acid sequence: CASISRARSPDNEQFF. Full variable domain (remainder filled in from reference TRBV19 and TRBJ2-1): DGGITQSPKYLFRKEGQNVTLSCEQNLNHDAMYWYRQDPGQGLRLIYYSQIVNDFQKGDIAEGYSVSREKKESFPLTVTSAQKNPTAFYLCASISRARSPDNEQFFGPGTRLTVL.

The rearrangement uses TRBV6-6 and TRBJ1-1; D remains ambiguous. Trimming took off 5 bases at V and 0 bases at J, with 7 bases between the two ends. Germline assignment: CDR1 MNHNY and CDR2 SVGAGI (reference sequence). The CDR3 consists of 13 residues. DNA of the CDR3: TGTGCCAGCAGTACGACTGTGAACACTGAAGCTTTCTTT. Its translation is CASSTTVNTEAFF.

This clone occurred once. The chain joins TRBV18 to TRBJ2-3; 11 bases line up with TRBD2. V lost 5 bases to trimming and J lost 5 bases; unmatched junction nucleotides: 12. Per the germline V gene, CDR1 is KGHSH and CDR2 is LQKENI. CDR3 length: 17 amino acids. The CDR3 reads CASSALLLAGARDTQYF. The CDR3 DNA reads as TGTGCCAGCTCAGCCTTACTACTAGCGGGAGCGAGAGATACGCAGTATTTT.

This clone was seen only once. The genes are TRBV13 and TRBJ2-2; 10 positions agree with TRBD2. With V trimmed by 4 bases and J by 4 bases, 3 bases remained unmatched. Germline CDR1 reads PRHDT; CDR2 reads FYEKMQ (reference sequence). The CDR3 has 15 residues. This CDR3 is CASSSSGRITGELFF. CDR3 nucleotides: TGTGCCAGCAGCTCTAGCGGGAGAATCACCGGGGAGCTGTTTTTT.

The CDR3 DNA reads as TGTGCCAGCAGCTTAGGCCGCACCCCTAGCGGTTACAATGAGCAGTTCTTC. Translation: CASSLGRTPSGYNEQFF. The rearrangement links TRBV7-2 to TRBJ2-1; 7 bases match TRBD2. In germline, CDR1 is SGHTA, CDR2 FQGNSA. V was pared by 1 base and J by 4 bases, with 10 bases of the junction left unmatched. CDR3 size: 17 residues.

The gene calls are TRBV27 and TRBJ1-1, with D perhaps matching TRBD1 (6 bases). Germline CDR1 and CDR2: MNHEY and SMNVEV (reference sequence). The CDR3 is made up of 13 amino acids. V was shortened by 3 bases and J by 6 bases, with 11 bases between the two germline ends. In nucleotides, the CDR3 is TGTGCCAGCAGTTTTTCTCAGGGGTCTGAAGCTTTCTTT. This translates into CASSFSQGSEAFF.

The gene calls are TRBV18 and TRBJ2-2, with D possibly TRBD1 on 6 matching bases. V lost 3 bases, J lost 5 bases, and 13 bases lay in between. Germline loops: CDR1 KGHSH, CDR2 LQKENI. There are 15 residues in the CDR3. The CDR3 reads CASSPRQVLTGELFF. The CDR3 region has the DNA TGTGCCAGCTCACCGAGACAGGTTCTTACCGGGGAGCTGTTTTTT. Looking up the rest from reference TRBV18 and TRBJ2-2 gives the full variable domain: NAGVMQNPRHLVRRRGQEARLRCSPMKGHSHVYWYRQLPEEGLKFMVYLQKENIIDESGMPKERFSAEFPKEGPSILRIQQVVRGDSAAYFCASSPRQVLTGELFFGEGSRLTVL.

J is TRBJ2-7 and V is TRBV29-1; a weak D match, TRBD1 (5 bases). Looked up from germline, CDR1 is SQVTM and CDR2 is ANQGSEA. The V and J ends lost 4 bases and 6 bases respectively, with 13 bases between them. The CDR3 spans 12 residues. CDR3 amino acids: CSVVIRGIEQYF. The CDR3 DNA reads as TGCAGCGTTGTGATTAGGGGAATCGAGCAGTACTTC.

This chain connects TRBV28 to TRBJ1-4, with TRBD1 matching over 9 bases. CDR3 length: 14 residues. J gave up 5 bases and V 7 bases, and 5 bases lay outside the gene matches. Germline CDR1 MDHEN, CDR2 SYDVKM. In DNA form, the CDR3 reads TGTGCCAGCACCGGACAGGGGCTGAATGAAAAACTGTTTTTT. Protein product: CASTGQGLNEKLFF.

The table lists this clone with a few counts. The V call is TRBV9, the J call TRBJ1-1; 7 bases are shared with TRBD1. Unmatched junction bases numbered 6, after V lost 4 bases and J lost 3 bases. Germline lookup yields CDR1 SGDLS and CDR2 YYNGEE. CDR3 length: 14 amino acids. The CDR3 here is CASSRDGTDTEAFF. The CDR3 DNA reads as TGTGCCAGCAGCCGAGACGGGACAGACACTGAAGCTTTCTTT. The entire variable domain, with the rest obtained from reference TRBV9 and TRBJ1-1, is as follows: DSGVTQTPKHLITATGQRVTLRCSPRSGDLSVYWYQQSLDQGLQFLIQYYNGEERAKGNILERFSAQQFPDLHSELNLSSLELGDSALYFCASSRDGTDTEAFFGQGTRLTVV.

J is TRBJ2-7 and V is TRBV11-2; TRBD2 is a possible D gene (6 bases). The CDR3 has 15 amino acids. Germline V gene data show CDR1 as SGHAT and CDR2 as FQNNGV. Trimming left V 3 bases short and J 2 bases short, with 14 bases between. CDR3 DNA sequence: TGTGCCAGCAGCTTGGTTGGGGGGAATACCTACGAGCAGTACTTC. Translating gives CASSLVGGNTYEQYF.

This rearrangement joins TRBV14 to TRBJ2-7; tentatively, D is TRBD2 (5 bases). CDR3 length: 13 amino acids. The V end lost 0 bases, the J end lost 7 bases, and 10 bases lay between the germline ends. Germline V CDR1 and CDR2: SGHDN, FVKESK. The CDR3 DNA follows: TGTGCCAGCAGCCAAGACGGGGTTCGTGAGCAGTACTTC. It codes for CASSQDGVREQYF. The entire variable domain, with the rest obtained from reference TRBV14 and TRBJ2-7, is as follows: EAGVTQFPSHSVIEKGQTVTLRCDPISGHDNLYWYRRVMGKEIKFLLHFVKESKQDESGMPNNRFLAERTGGTYSTLKVQPAELEDSGVYFCASSQDGVREQYFGPGTRLTVT.

The CDR3 reads CASSYGAGTGGTEAFF. The DNA of the CDR3 is TGTGCCAGCAGTTACGGGGCCGGGACAGGGGGCACTGAAGCTTTCTTT. The chain joins TRBV6-5 to TRBJ1-1, with 11 bases that match TRBD1. The germline gives CDR1 MNHEY, CDR2 SVGAGI. The CDR3 sequence is 16 residues long. The junction had 6 bases not matched to a gene; V was cut back by 2 bases and J by 4 bases.

This clone was seen just once. The rearrangement joins TRBV28 to TRBJ1-4, with 8 bases aligning to TRBD1. CDR1 and CDR2 from the germline V gene are MDHEN and SYDVKM. The CDR3 runs to 17 residues. V was clipped by 8 bases and J by 1 base; unmatched bases: 12. The CDR3 spells CASCVLSGGETNEKLFF. The CDR3 DNA sequence: TGTGCCAGCTGCGTCCTCTCAGGGGGCGAAACTAATGAAAAACTGTTTTTT.

The V gene is TRBV7-2, the J gene TRBJ1-3; D gene unclear. Looked up from germline, CDR1 is SGHTA and CDR2 is FQGNSA. The V gene lost 5 bases and the J gene lost 1 base, with 12 bases spanning the gap. The CDR3 loop spans 15 amino acids. The CDR3 coding sequence is TGTGCCAGCAGCCATGGTCCGGGGTCTGGAAACACCATATATTTT. Protein sequence: CASSHGPGSGNTIYF.

In this sample, this clone turned up a few times. The chain is built from TRBV11-2 and TRBJ2-7, with 13 bases identical to TRBD2. Germline lookup yields CDR1 SGHAT and CDR2 FQNNGV. The CDR3 runs 15 residues. V trimming: 5 bases; J trimming: 10 bases; junction bases outside the gene matches: 11. This CDR3 reads CASSHRTSGRLEQYF. In DNA form, the CDR3 reads TGTGCCAGCAGCCACCGGACTAGCGGGAGATTGGAACAGTACTTC. Full variable domain (remainder filled in from reference TRBV11-2 and TRBJ2-7): EAGVAQSPRYKIIEKRQSVAFWCNPISGHATLYWYQQILGQGPKLLIQFQNNGVVDDSQLPKDRFSAERLKGVDSTLKIQPAKLEDSAVYLCASSHRTSGRLEQYFGPGTRLTVT.

The chain links TRBV2 to TRBJ1-1, with 8 bases aligning to TRBD1. This CDR3 is 13 amino acids long. Germline CDR1 SNHLY, CDR2 FYNNEI. With 3 bases clipped from V and 4 bases from J, the junction kept 1 base outside the gene matches. The CDR3 DNA sequence: TGTGCCAGCAGTGATCAGGGGGCCACTGAAGCTTTCTTT. Its translation: CASSDQGATEAFF.

This rearrangement joins TRBV5-6 to TRBJ2-7; weak D call: TRBD1 (5 bases). Between the trimmed V and J ends, which lost 0 bases and 6 bases, there was a span of 16 bases. This CDR3 region has 15 residues. CDR1 is SGHDT, CDR2 YYEEEE, per germline. This CDR3 is CASSLDLQELREQYF. CDR3 bases: TGTGCCAGCAGCTTGGATCTACAGGAGTTGCGCGAGCAGTACTTC.

In its sample, this clone was seen once. The chain couples TRBV10-1 to TRBJ2-6; 8 bases are shared with TRBD1. There are 15 residues in the CDR3. The junction had 2 bases not matched to a gene; V was cut back by 5 bases and J by 2 bases. Germline V gene sequence: CDR1 WNHNN, CDR2 SYGVQD (reference sequence). The CDR3 here is CASSPTGAGANVLTF. The DNA for the CDR3 is TGCGCCAGCAGTCCGACAGGGGCTGGGGCCAACGTCCTGACTTTC.

Remarks on this clone: Because the CDR3's place on the DNA is in doubt, the DNA is left out and the CDR3 is given as listed by TCRdb. This rearrangement joins TRBV28 to TRBJ2-2; the table gives TRBD2 as D, unverified against the DNA. From its first to its last residue, the CDR3 has 16 amino acids. Germline assignment: CDR1 MDHEN and CDR2 SYDVKM. Here the CDR3 reads CASSFLAAAGTGELFF.

This chain uses TRBV14 with TRBJ2-5; 14 nucleotides match TRBD2. This CDR3 region has 16 residues. The germline gives CDR1 SGHDN, CDR2 FVKESK. The V gene end was trimmed by 4 bases and the J gene end by 4 bases; junction bases not matched to a gene: 5. The CDR3 reads CASSPPGTSGRETQYF. The CDR3 region has the DNA TGTGCCAGCAGCCCCCCCGGGACTAGCGGGAGAGAGACCCAGTACTTC.

V is TRBV19 and J is TRBJ2-7; no definite D call. This CDR3 is 14 amino acids long. The germline CDR1 and CDR2 sequences are LNHDA and SQIVND (reference sequence). V dropped 4 bases and J dropped 1 base, with 11 bases sitting between them. The CDR3 protein is CASSSGVQSYEQYF. Written as DNA, the CDR3 is TGTGCCAGTAGTAGCGGCGTTCAATCCTACGAGCAGTACTTC.

The V call is TRBV19, the J call TRBJ2-7, with 7 bases matching TRBD1. V gave up 5 bases and J gave up 5 bases; unmatched junction bases: 6. Germline lookup yields CDR1 LNHDA and CDR2 SQIVND (reference sequence). The CDR3 has 13 residues. The CDR3 DNA is TGTGCCAGTAGTCTCTACAGGGGCGACGAGCAGTACTTC. It codes for CASSLYRGDEQYF.

CDR3 DNA sequence: TGTGCCAGCAAGTATGACAGAGACACTGAAGCTTTCTTT. Translating gives CASKYDRDTEAFF. The chain joins TRBV19 to TRBJ1-1; TRBD1 is a possible D gene (5 bases). The germline gives CDR1 LNHDA, CDR2 SQIVND (reference sequence). V was shortened by 9 bases and J by 3 bases, with 14 bases between the two germline ends. CDR3 length: 13 residues.

This clone was recorded once. The chain links TRBV7-9 to TRBJ2-3, with 9 bases fitting TRBD2. The V and J ends lost 5 bases and 3 bases, in that order; junction bases with no gene match: 6. The CDR3 is 15 residues long. The germline CDR1 and CDR2 sequences are SEHNR and FQNEAQ (reference sequence). Here the CDR3 DNA reads TGTGCCAGCAGCGGAAGACTAGCGGAAACAGATACGCAGTATTTT. It specifies CASSGRLAETDTQYF.